Listed below are T cell receptor beta chains from one sample, sequenced in a study of T-cell reconstitution after alpha-beta-depleted transplantation in children. TCRdb used MiXCR to reprocess the PCR reads, holding one entry per CDR3 protein. Of fewer than 550,000 distinct CDR3 sequences in the sample, more than 9.5% are singletons; the top ten hold 13% to 15%. The source was PBMCs, mostly from graft donor cells, collected 180 days after TCRalphabeta/CD19-depleted stem cell transplant. The receptors here all came from a female patient between 2 and 15 years old who had a stem cell transplant for aplastic anemia, so the T cells may come from the graft donor. Both conserved end residues are part of each CDR3. A D gene is named only where the DNA matches it firmly. Rows may omit the clone size; those that give it use once, few, many or a size class.

d_call,j_call,v_call,clone_size,cdr3_aa,cdr3_nt
TRBD2,TRBJ2-7,TRBV20-1,many,CSAPLAGRNEQYF,TGCAGTGCTCCATTAGCGGGAAGAAACGAGCAGTACTTC
NA,TRBJ2-1,TRBV28,many,CAGSLGGLHNEQFF,TGTGCCGGGTCTTTAGGTGGGCTACACAATGAGCAGTTCTTC
TRBD1,TRBJ2-5,TRBV28,NA,CASGRTGGMKTQYF,TGTGCCAGCGGACGGACAGGGGGCATGAAGACCCAGTACTTC
TRBD2,TRBJ2-7,TRBV7-3,NA,CASSLVGPDGTSGSEQYF,TGTGCCAGCAGCTTAGTGGGACCCGATGGGACTAGCGGGAGCGAGCAGTACTTC
NA,TRBJ1-4,TRBV9,once,CASSVAFGKLFF,TGTGCCAGCAGCGTAGCTTTCGGAAAACTGTTTTTT
NA,TRBJ2-5,TRBV27,few,CASSLTGPGTQYF,TGTGCCAGCAGTTTAACCGGACCGGGGACCCAGTACTTC
NA,TRBJ2-5,TRBV27,NA,CASSHNRAKETQYF,TGTGCCAGCAGCCACAACAGGGCTAAAGAGACCCAGTACTTC
TRBD1,TRBJ2-3,TRBV7-2,NA,CASSRTGFPQDTQYF,TGTGCCAGCAGCAGGACAGGATTTCCCCAAGATACGCAGTATTTT
TRBD2,TRBJ2-2,TRBV7-3,NA,CASSIATGLGNTGELFF,TGTGCCAGCAGCATTGCTACAGGACTAGGGAACACCGGGGAGCTGTTTTTT
NA,TRBJ2-3,TRBV4-1,few,CASSQVGSPTDTQYF,TGCGCCAGCAGCCAAGTCGGGAGCCCCACAGATACGCAGTATTTT
TRBD2,TRBJ2-7,TRBV29-1,few,CSVRSGTSSYSYEQYF,TGCAGCGTTCGATCCGGGACTAGCAGCTACTCCTACGAGCAGTACTTC
TRBD1,TRBJ1-2,TRBV28,NA,CASSLSRDRGRTNYGYTF,TGTGCCAGCAGTTTAAGCCGGGACAGGGGCCGGACTAACTATGGCTACACCTTC
TRBD2,TRBJ2-3,TRBV5-1,NA,CASSFIAGDGTDTQYF,TGCGCCAGCAGCTTCATTGCGGGGGACGGCACAGATACGCAGTATTTT
NA,TRBJ1-1,TRBV18,few,CASSRPQIYTEAFF,TGTGCCAGCTCAAGACCACAGATCTACACTGAAGCTTTCTTT
NA,TRBJ2-2,TRBV14,few,CASREDGVNTGELFF,TGTGCCAGCAGAGAAGACGGAGTTAACACCGGGGAGCTGTTTTTT
NA,TRBJ2-1,TRBV15,few,CATSIRTVSNEQFF,TGTGCCACCAGCATTCGGACCGTGAGCAATGAGCAGTTCTTC
NA,TRBJ2-7,TRBV20-1,NA,CSARGGFVGEQYF,TGCAGTGCTAGGGGCGGTTTTGTAGGCGAGCAGTACTTC
TRBD1,TRBJ2-2,TRBV12-3/TRBV12-4,many,CASSPRQGVNTGELFF,TGTGCCAGCAGTCCCCGACAGGGGGTTAACACCGGGGAGCTGTTTTTT
TRBD2,TRBJ2-1,TRBV3-1,NA,CASSHPRGTGGRSNEQFF,TGTGCCAGCAGCCACCCCCGGGGAACGGGAGGGCGTAGTAATGAGCAGTTCTTC
TRBD2,TRBJ2-7,TRBV28,few,CASSLPGTNRKQYF,TGTGCCAGCAGCTTACCTGGGACTAACAGGAAGCAGTACTTC
TRBD1,TRBJ2-1,TRBV12-3/TRBV12-4,NA,CASSLGTGRFNEQFF,TGTGCCAGCAGTTTGGGGACAGGGAGGTTTAATGAGCAGTTCTTC
NA,TRBJ1-2,TRBV9,NA,CASSATRYGYTF,TGTGCCAGCAGCGCCACCAGGTATGGCTACACCTTC
TRBD1,TRBJ1-1,TRBV20-1,NA,CSATGGTDTEAFF,TGCAGTGCTACAGGAGGGACAGACACTGAAGCTTTCTTT
NA,TRBJ2-7,TRBV7-8,few,CASSLAGSSGYEQYF,TGTGCCAGCAGCTTAGCGGGTAGTAGTGGCTACGAGCAGTACTTC
TRBD1,TRBJ1-1,TRBV5-1,few,CASSWTGGKAEAFF,TGCGCCAGCAGCTGGACAGGGGGCAAGGCTGAAGCTTTCTTT
NA,TRBJ2-1,TRBV2,NA,CAGLLVRRANEQFF,TGTGCCGGCCTGCTGGTCCGGCGGGCTAATGAGCAGTTCTTC
NA,TRBJ1-1,TRBV4-3,NA,CASSQGRVGNTEAFF,TGCGCCAGCAGCCAAGGGAGGGTTGGGAACACTGAAGCTTTCTTT
NA,TRBJ2-3,TRBV12-3/TRBV12-4,few,CASMEPRTDTQYF,TGTGCCAGCATGGAGCCGCGCACAGATACGCAGTATTTT
NA,TRBJ2-5,TRBV6-1,few,CASSATHQQETQYF,TGTGCCAGCAGTGCCACACACCAGCAAGAGACCCAGTACTTC
NA,TRBJ1-4,TRBV6-1,few,CASIGGRRNEKLFF,TGTGCCAGCATCGGGGGTCGTCGTAATGAAAAACTGTTTTTT
TRBD1,TRBJ2-3,TRBV24-1,few,CATSDSTGGTQYF,TGTGCCACCAGTGATTCGACAGGGGGTACGCAGTATTTT
NA,TRBJ2-5,TRBV29-1,few,CSVWGGPTDWETQYF,TGCAGCGTTTGGGGTGGGCCAACGGATTGGGAGACCCAGTACTTC
NA,TRBJ2-1,TRBV20-1,few,CSARDHPGFGEQFF,TGCAGTGCTAGAGATCATCCGGGGTTTGGTGAGCAGTTCTTC
NA,TRBJ1-5,TRBV25-1,few,CASSEAGGNQPQHF,TGTGCCAGCAGTGAGGCAGGGGGCAATCAGCCCCAGCATTTT
NA,TRBJ2-1,TRBV7-8,few,CASSPPGDNEQFF,TGTGCCAGCAGTCCACCCGGAGACAATGAGCAGTTCTTC
NA,TRBJ2-2,TRBV6-2/TRBV6-3,NA,CASRWRGRTGELFF,TGTGCCAGCAGATGGAGGGGAAGGACCGGGGAGCTGTTTTTT
NA,TRBJ1-2,TRBV14,few,CASSHRNGYGYTF,TGTGCCAGCAGCCACAGAAATGGATATGGCTACACCTTC
TRBD1,TRBJ1-2,TRBV29-1,many,CSVLRQGPLVNGYTF,TGCAGCGTCCTACGACAGGGTCCCCTAGTAAATGGCTACACCTTC
NA,TRBJ2-1,TRBV5-1,few,CASSLIGFGNEQFF,TGCGCCAGCAGCTTGATAGGCTTCGGCAATGAGCAGTTCTTC
NA,TRBJ2-5,TRBV5-1,NA,CASSLRTAETQYF,TGCGCCAGCAGCTTGCGTACCGCGGAGACCCAGTACTTC
NA,TRBJ2-2,TRBV12-3/TRBV12-4,NA,CASSSRPTGLSTGELFF,TGTGCCAGCAGTTCCCGACCCACGGGCCTTAGCACCGGGGAGCTGTTTTTT